The 23 T cell receptor beta chains reported below all come from one sample, sequenced in a study of human T cells and chemical hapten exposure. TCRdb analysed the 5' RACE reads with MiXCR anew, one entry per CDR3 protein. The repertoire holds roughly 81,000 distinct CDR3 sequences, about 8.4% seen once, with around 2% in the top ten. The total RNA was obtained from whole blood that was not fractionated. Receptors were obtained from a male donor in good health.

This clonotype was observed at least ten times. The chain is built from TRBV12-3 or TRBV12-4 and TRBJ2-5; unclear D gene. V lost 0 bases and J lost 0, with 5 bases in between. This CDR3 is 14 amino acids long. CDR3 sequence reads: CASSLAAYQETQYF. In nucleotides, the CDR3 is TGTGCCAGCAGTTTAGCCGCTTACCAAGAGACCCAGTACTTC.

This clonotype was seen only a few times. J is TRBJ1-5 and V is TRBV14; no firm D call. The CDR3 sequence is 13 residues long. V shed 1 base and J shed 6 bases, with 7 bases lying between them. Germline assignment: CDR1 SGHDN and CDR2 FVKESK. CDR3 residues: CASSQGGIQPQHF. DNA of the CDR3: TGTGCCAGCAGCCAAGGAGGGATTCAGCCCCAGCATTTT.

This clonotype was seen repeatedly, ten times or more. The junction departs from the called germline gene at one end, perhaps through a read error. The chain combines TRBV12-3 or TRBV12-4 with TRBJ2-7; possibly TRBD2 for D (6 bases). CDR3 length equals 11 residues. The CDR3 nucleotides read TGTGCCAGCAGTTCCGACGGGAGCACCGACTTC. It codes for CASSSDGSTDF.

The sample holds many counts of this clonotype. The chain uses TRBV14 and TRBJ2-1; 10 positions agree with TRBD2. Germline CDR1 is SGHDN and CDR2 is FVKESK. Unmatched junction bases numbered 10, after V lost 2 bases and J lost 9 bases. CDR3 length equals 16 residues. The CDR3 sequence is CASSQQSLAGAGEQFF. DNA of the CDR3: TGTGCCAGCAGCCAACAGAGTCTAGCGGGAGCTGGTGAGCAGTTCTTC.

The rearrangement links TRBV7-8 to TRBJ1-4, with 8 bases fitting TRBD1. This CDR3 is 14 amino acids long. Germline-derived CDR1 and CDR2 are SGHVS and FQNEAQ. J was trimmed by 7 bases and V by 5 bases; bases with no gene match: 6. CDR3 nucleotides: TGTGCCAGCAGCCCCGGGACAGGCGGTGAAAAACTGTTTTTT. Amino acid sequence: CASSPGTGGEKLFF.

This clonotype was observed at least ten times. This rearrangement joins TRBV9 to TRBJ1-4; 8 nucleotides agree with TRBD1. This CDR3 contains 15 residues. Unmatched junction bases numbered 2, after V lost 2 bases and J lost 2 bases. Germline lookup yields CDR1 SGDLS and CDR2 YYNGEE. The CDR3: CASSVGDRTNEKLFF. CDR3 nucleotide sequence: TGTGCCAGCAGCGTGGGGGACAGGACTAATGAAAAACTGTTTTTT.

At least ten counts were recorded for this clonotype. The V and J genes are TRBV10-3 and TRBJ1-1; D unresolved. V lost 3 bases and J lost 6, with 11 bases in between. Per the germline V gene, CDR1 is ENHRY and CDR2 is SYGVKD. The CDR3 has 13 residues. The CDR3 loop is CAISDPGDAEAFF. The CDR3 DNA reads as TGTGCCATCAGTGATCCGGGCGACGCTGAAGCTTTCTTT.

This clonotype was counted a few times. In DNA, the CDR3 is TGTGCCAGCTCACCATCGGCAAGTTCGGGGACCCAGTACTTC. This translates into CASSPSASSGTQYF. The chain has TRBV18 and TRBJ2-5; D is ambiguous. The V end was cut by 2 bases, the J end by 7 bases, with 14 bases between. Germline assignment: CDR1 KGHSH and CDR2 LQKENI. The CDR3 runs 14 residues. Supplemented by reference TRBV18 and TRBJ2-5, the full variable domain reads NAGVMQNPRHLVRRRGQEARLRCSPMKGHSHVYWYRQLPEEGLKFMVYLQKENIIDESGMPKERFSAEFPKEGPSILRIQQVVRGDSAAYFCASSPSASSGTQYFGPGTRLLVL.

The V and J genes are TRBV7-6 and TRBJ1-3, with D unresolved. Germline values: CDR1 SGHVS, CDR2 FNYEAQ. The V end was cut by 2 bases, the J end by 0 bases, with 8 bases between. The CDR3 consists of 15 residues. The CDR3 DNA reads as TGTGCCAGCAGCTTATCAGGAAACTCTGGAAACACCATATATTTT. It yields the protein CASSLSGNSGNTIYF.

This CDR3 is CASSLLERSDDTEAFF. The CDR3, as DNA: TGTGCCAGCAGCTTGTTGGAGAGGTCGGATGACACTGAAGCTTTCTTT. V and J are TRBV5-5 and TRBJ1-1, with D hard to call. The V gene lost 1 base and the J gene lost 3 bases, with 16 bases spanning the gap. The CDR3 loop spans 16 amino acids. Per germline, CDR1 SGHKS and CDR2 YYEKEE (reference sequence).

Concerning this clonotype: The junction differs from germline at one of its ends, possibly a read error. The chain has TRBV6-2 or TRBV6-3 and TRBJ1-5, with D possibly being TRBD1 (6 bases). CDR1 and CDR2 (germline): MNHEY, SVGEGT. The CDR3 loop spans 15 amino acids. CDR3: CASSYSSRDNQPQNF. The CDR3 DNA reads TGTGCCAGCAGTTACTCATCCAGGGACAACCAGCCCCAGAATTTT.

This clonotype was seen many times. V is TRBV25-1 and J is TRBJ2-6; D not resolved. Trimming cost V 2 bases and J 0 bases, with 11 bases left between them. CDR1 and CDR2 from the germline V gene are MGHDK and SYGVNS. This CDR3 is built from 17 residues. The CDR3 region is CASSEQSSSSGANVLTF. CDR3 coding DNA: TGTGCCAGCAGTGAACAATCCAGCAGCTCTGGGGCCAACGTCCTGACTTTC.

Many counts were recorded for this clonotype. V and J are TRBV18 and TRBJ2-3; D may be TRBD2 (6 bases). The V end lost 1 base, the J end lost 3 bases, and 20 bases lay between the germline ends. This CDR3 has 18 amino acids. The germline gives CDR1 KGHSH, CDR2 LQKENI. CDR3 sequence (DNA): TGTGCCAGCTCACCACGTCTCTTAGCAGGGAGGTCGACAGATACGCAGTATTTT. It yields the protein CASSPRLLAGRSTDTQYF.

This chain joins TRBV12-3 or TRBV12-4 and TRBJ2-5; possibly TRBD2 for D (6 bases). Deletions cut 3 bases from V and 4 bases from J, with 6 bases between. The CDR3 contains 12 residues. CDR3 loop: CASSLEGETQYF. CDR3 nucleotide sequence: TGTGCCAGCAGTTTGGAGGGAGAGACCCAGTACTTC.

In its sample, this clonotype was seen many times. CDR3 sequence: CASSLAQGANEQFF. The CDR3 bases are TGTGCCAGCAGCTTAGCCCAGGGGGCGAATGAGCAGTTCTTC. The chain uses TRBV11-2 and TRBJ2-1; 8 positions agree with TRBD1. The CDR3 has 14 amino acids. The trim removed 1 base at V and 7 bases at J, leaving 3 bases unmatched. Germline-derived CDR1 and CDR2 are SGHAT and FQNNGV.

The table lists this clonotype with a few counts. V gene TRBV5-1 combines with J gene TRBJ2-7; 13 nucleotides match TRBD2. Germline assignment: CDR1 SGHRS and CDR2 YFSETQ. The CDR3 consists of 17 residues. After removal of 3 bases from V and 6 bases from J, the junction contained 12 bases not matched to a gene. For the CDR3, the DNA is TGCGCCAGCAGCTCTCCCAGACTAGCGGGAGGACTGGGCGAGCAGTACTTC. It translates to CASSSPRLAGGLGEQYF.

The chain uses TRBV6-6 and TRBJ1-4; D remains ambiguous. Trimming removed 6 bases at V and 8 bases at J, with 19 bases between. The V gene's germline CDR1 is MNHNY and CDR2 SVGAGI (reference sequence). The CDR3 loop spans 15 amino acids. The CDR3 DNA is TGTGCCAGCAGCCGAGGACGCCCGCCGGACGAAAAACTGTTTTTT. Residues: CASSRGRPPDEKLFF.

At least ten counts were recorded for this clonotype. This chain uses TRBV12-3 or TRBV12-4 with TRBJ2-7, with D possibly matching TRBD1 (5 bases). Trimming removed 2 bases from V and 2 bases from J, with 10 bases in between. This CDR3 is 14 amino acids long. CDR3: CASSLFAGTYEQYF. CDR3 nucleotides: TGTGCCAGCAGTTTATTTGCAGGGACCTACGAGCAGTACTTC.

CDR3 coding DNA: TGTGCCAGCAGCCACAGGGAAAGAACTGAAGCTTTCTTT. Its protein is CASSHRERTEAFF. V and J are TRBV7-3 and TRBJ1-1, with D possibly matching TRBD1 (6 bases). The CDR3 loop spans 13 amino acids. Germline CDR1 and CDR2: SGHTA and FQGTGA. Trimming cost V 5 bases and J 5 bases, with 12 bases left between them.

This clonotype was observed a few times. This chain connects TRBV5-1 to TRBJ1-1, with TRBD1 matching 9 bases. J was trimmed by 5 bases and V by 4 bases; bases with no gene match: 6. This CDR3 contains 14 residues. Germline-derived CDR1 and CDR2 are SGHRS and YFSETQ. The CDR3 DNA reads as TGCGCCAGCAGCCCGGGGACAGGGTTGACTGAAGCTTTCTTT. Translation: CASSPGTGLTEAFF. The variable domain in full, completed from reference TRBV5-1 and TRBJ1-1, reads KAGVTQTPRYLIKTRGQQVTLSCSPISGHRSVSWYQQTPGQGLQFLFEYFSETQRNKGNFPGRFSGRQFSNSRSEMNVSTLELGDSALYLCASSPGTGLTEAFFGQGTRLTVV.

This chain uses TRBV5-6 with TRBJ2-2; 12 nucleotides agree with TRBD2. The ends lost 4 bases at V and 5 bases at J; junction bases unmatched: 3. This CDR3 is 15 amino acids long. The germline CDR1 and CDR2 sequences are SGHDT and YYEEEE. For the CDR3, the DNA is TGTGCCAGCAGCACGACTAGCGGGGGAACCGGGGAGCTGTTTTTT. It translates to CASSTTSGGTGELFF.

This chain links TRBV9 with TRBJ1-6; D perhaps matches TRBD1 (6 bases). Trimming cost V 0 bases and J 8 bases, with 9 bases left between them. The germline CDR1 and CDR2 sequences are SGDLS and YYNGEE. This CDR3 contains 14 residues. CDR3: CASSVAGADSPLHF. CDR3 DNA sequence: TGTGCCAGCAGCGTAGCAGGGGCGGATTCACCCCTCCACTTT.

This sequence joins TRBV10-2 and TRBJ2-1, with 12 bases that match TRBD2. Losses at the gene ends were 6 bases for V and 6 bases for J; bases not matched to a gene: 9. There are 16 residues in the CDR3. The V gene's germline CDR1 is WSHSY and CDR2 SAAADI. The DNA for the CDR3 is TGCGCCAGCAGCTCCTTACTAGCGGGAGGCGGCAATGAGCAGTTCTTC. This codes for CASSSLLAGGGNEQFF.